The sequence of this TCR beta chain was determined in a study of T cell changes during pregnancy in multiple sclerosis. The CDR3 contains 16 residues. With V trimmed by 2 bases and J by 7 bases, 11 bases remained unmatched. The germline gives CDR1 ENHRY, CDR2 SYGVKD. Repertoires were generated with immunoSEQ multiplex PCR, while TCRdb's copy carries only in-frame clones and drops some. The sample shows more than 55,000 clones, 91% of them seen only once. Material: peripheral blood, obtained after pregnancy. The sequence was collected from a female donor in good health, enrolled as a control in a pregnancy study. V gene TRBV10-3 combines with J gene TRBJ2-3; 8 bases are a match to TRBD2. CDR3 region: CAISEGLAGSRYTQYF. The CDR3 nucleotides are TGTGCCATCAGTGAGGGCCTAGCGGGCAGCAGGTATACGCAGTATTTT.